This T cell receptor beta chain appears in the sequencing data of a study of blood T cell repertoires in COVID-19. Looking at the study overall: Samples of COVID-19 (acute and convalescent) were obtained from the United States, Italy and Spain. From T cells, B-cell-depleted T cells, or PBMCs came the material, which was cDNA or gDNA.

Study processing details: Amplifying reference gene primers gave estimates of nucleated cell counts. Assay: immunoSEQ multiplex PCR; the TCRdb copy retains only in-frame clones and omits some. The V and J calls and clone size were taken over from that table, and D and trimming were inferred from the DNA. The repertoire holds roughly 170,000 clones, more than 80% seen once, with about 7% in the top ten. Germline V gene lookup returns CDR1 LNHDA and CDR2 SQIVND (reference sequence). V gave up 3 bases and J gave up 8 bases, with 17 bases separating them. This CDR3 is built from 15 residues. This sequence joins TRBV19 and TRBJ2-4; possibly TRBD2 for D (6 bases). Sequenced input: peripheral blood. This TCR was sampled from a human donor in a cohort sampled during active COVID-19. The CDR3 DNA reads TGTGCCAGTAGTATCCCCGGGGGAGGAATTTACATTCAGTACTTC. Translation: CASSIPGGGIYIQYF.